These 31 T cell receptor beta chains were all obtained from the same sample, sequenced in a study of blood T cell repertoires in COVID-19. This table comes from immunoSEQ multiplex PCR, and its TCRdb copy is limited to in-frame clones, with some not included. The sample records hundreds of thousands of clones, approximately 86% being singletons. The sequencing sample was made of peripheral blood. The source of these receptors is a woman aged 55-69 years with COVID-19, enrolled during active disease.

In nucleotides, the CDR3 is TGTGCCAGTGCAACGGGGAGGTATCCGAACACTGAAGCTTTCTTT. It encodes CASATGRYPNTEAFF. This chain connects TRBV19 to TRBJ1-1; unclear D gene. Germline CDR1 and CDR2: LNHDA and SQIVND (reference sequence). Trimming pared 8 bases from V and 1 base from J, leaving 17 bases between. There are 15 residues in the CDR3.

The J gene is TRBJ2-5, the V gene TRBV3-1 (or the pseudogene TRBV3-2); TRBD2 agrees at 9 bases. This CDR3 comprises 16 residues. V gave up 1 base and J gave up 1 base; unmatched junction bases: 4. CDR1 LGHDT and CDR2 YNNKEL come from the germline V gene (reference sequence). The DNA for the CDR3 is TGTGCCAGCAGCCAAGGACGACTAGCGGTCCAAGAGACCCAGTACTTC. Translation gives CASSQGRLAVQETQYF.

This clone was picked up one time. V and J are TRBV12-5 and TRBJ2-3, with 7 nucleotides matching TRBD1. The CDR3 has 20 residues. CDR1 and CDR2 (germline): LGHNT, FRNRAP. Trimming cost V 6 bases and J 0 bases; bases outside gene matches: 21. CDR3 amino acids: CASGQVHVKGAWSSTDTQYF. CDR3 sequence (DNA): TGTGCTAGTGGACAGGTTCACGTAAAGGGGGCCTGGTCGAGCACAGATACGCAGTATTTT.

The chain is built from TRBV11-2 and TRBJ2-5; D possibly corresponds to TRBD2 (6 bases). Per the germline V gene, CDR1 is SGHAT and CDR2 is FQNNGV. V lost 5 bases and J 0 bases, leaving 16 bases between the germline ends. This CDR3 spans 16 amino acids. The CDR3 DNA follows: TGTGCCAGCAGCCCACCGGGGCGGGACTACCAAGAGACCCAGTACTTC. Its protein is CASSPPGRDYQETQYF.

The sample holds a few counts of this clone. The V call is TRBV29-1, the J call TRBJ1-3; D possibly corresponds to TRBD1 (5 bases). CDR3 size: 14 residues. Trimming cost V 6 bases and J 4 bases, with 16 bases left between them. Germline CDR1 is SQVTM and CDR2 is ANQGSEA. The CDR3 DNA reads TGCAGCGTCGCCTTTTCAGGGAGGGGAAACACCATATATTTT. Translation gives CSVAFSGRGNTIYF.

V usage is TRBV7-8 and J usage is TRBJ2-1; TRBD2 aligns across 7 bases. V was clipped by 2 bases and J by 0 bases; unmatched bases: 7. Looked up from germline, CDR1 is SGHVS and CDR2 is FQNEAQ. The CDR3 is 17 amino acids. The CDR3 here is CASSLRSGVSSYNEQFF. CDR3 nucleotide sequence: TGTGCCAGCAGCTTAAGGAGCGGGGTAAGCTCCTACAATGAGCAGTTCTTC.

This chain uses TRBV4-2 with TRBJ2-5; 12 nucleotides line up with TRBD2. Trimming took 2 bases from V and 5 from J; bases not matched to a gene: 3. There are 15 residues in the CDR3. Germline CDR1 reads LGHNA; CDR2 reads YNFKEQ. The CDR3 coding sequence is TGTGCCAGCAGCCAACCGGGACTAGCGGGTGAGACCCAGTACTTC. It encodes CASSQPGLAGETQYF.

CDR3 DNA sequence: TGTGCCAGCAGCCCCCCCGTCTGGGCAGGGGGGTATGGCTACACCTTC. It translates to CASSPPVWAGGYGYTF. The chain couples TRBV7-9 to TRBJ1-2; 7 bases match TRBD1. From germline, CDR1 is SEHNR and CDR2 FQNEAQ (reference sequence). Unmatched junction bases numbered 14, after V lost 5 bases and J lost 5 bases. CDR3 length: 16 amino acids. The entire variable domain, with the rest obtained from reference TRBV7-9 and TRBJ1-2, is as follows: DTGVSQNPRHKITKRGQNVTFRCDPISEHNRLYWYRQTLGQGPEFLTYFQNEAQLEKSRLLSDRFSAERPKGSFSTLEIQRTEQGDSAMYLCASSPPVWAGGYGYTFGSGTRLTVV.

CDR3 in DNA: TGCGCCAGCAGTGGGAGGAGGTTCCCCAACACCGGGGAGCTGTTTTTT. It translates to CASSGRRFPNTGELFF. V gene TRBV10-1 combines with J gene TRBJ2-2, with D possibly being TRBD2 (5 bases). The germline V gene encodes CDR1 WNHNN and CDR2 SYGVQD (reference sequence). The CDR3 totals 16 residues. With 4 bases removed from V and 2 bases from J, the gap between germline ends came to 14 bases.

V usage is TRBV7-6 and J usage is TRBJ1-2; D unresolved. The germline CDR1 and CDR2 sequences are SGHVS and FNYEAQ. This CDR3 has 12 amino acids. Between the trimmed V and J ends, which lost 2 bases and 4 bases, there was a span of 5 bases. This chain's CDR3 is CASSLRGYGYTF. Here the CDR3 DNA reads TGTGCCAGCAGCTTACGGGGCTATGGCTACACCTTC.

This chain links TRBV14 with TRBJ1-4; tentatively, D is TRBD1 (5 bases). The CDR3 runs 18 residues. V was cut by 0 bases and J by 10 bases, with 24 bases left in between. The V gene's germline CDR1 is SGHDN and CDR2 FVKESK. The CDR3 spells CASSQDGGQVGLDGKLFF. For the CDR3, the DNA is TGTGCCAGCAGCCAAGACGGCGGACAAGTCGGGCTTGATGGAAAACTGTTTTTT.

CDR3 in amino acids: CASSLDGGLEQYF. The CDR3 DNA is TGTGCCAGCAGCTTGGACGGCGGCCTGGAGCAGTACTTC. This rearrangement joins TRBV5-5 to TRBJ2-7; D ambiguous. This CDR3 has 13 residues. From germline, CDR1 is SGHKS and CDR2 YYEKEE (reference sequence). The V end was cut by 0 bases, the J end by 7 bases, with 11 bases between.

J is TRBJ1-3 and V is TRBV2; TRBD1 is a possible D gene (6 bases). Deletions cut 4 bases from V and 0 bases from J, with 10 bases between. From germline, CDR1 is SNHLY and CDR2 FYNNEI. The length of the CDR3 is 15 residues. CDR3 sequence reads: CASSVTGSSGNTIYF. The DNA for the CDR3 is TGTGCCAGCAGTGTTACAGGGTCCTCTGGAAACACCATATATTTT.

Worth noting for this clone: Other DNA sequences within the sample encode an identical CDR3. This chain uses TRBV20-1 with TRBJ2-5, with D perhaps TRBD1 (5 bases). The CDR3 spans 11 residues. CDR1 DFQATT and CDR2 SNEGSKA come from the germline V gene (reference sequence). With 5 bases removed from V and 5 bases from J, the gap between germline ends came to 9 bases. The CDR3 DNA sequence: TGCAGTGCTGGACCAGGGGAGACCCAGTACTTC. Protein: CSAGPGETQYF.

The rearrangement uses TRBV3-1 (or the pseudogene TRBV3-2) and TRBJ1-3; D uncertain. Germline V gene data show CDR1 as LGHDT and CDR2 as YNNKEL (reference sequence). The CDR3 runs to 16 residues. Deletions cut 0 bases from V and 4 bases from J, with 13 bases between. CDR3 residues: CASSQDDGWAGNTIYF. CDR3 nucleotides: TGTGCCAGCAGCCAAGATGACGGTTGGGCAGGAAACACCATATATTTT.

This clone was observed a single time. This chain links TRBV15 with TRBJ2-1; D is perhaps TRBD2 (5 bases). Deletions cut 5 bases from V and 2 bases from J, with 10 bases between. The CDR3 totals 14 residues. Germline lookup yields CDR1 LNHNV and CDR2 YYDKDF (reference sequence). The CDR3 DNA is TGTGCCACCAGCCGATCGACTACCTACAATGAGCAGTTCTTC. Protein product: CATSRSTTYNEQFF.

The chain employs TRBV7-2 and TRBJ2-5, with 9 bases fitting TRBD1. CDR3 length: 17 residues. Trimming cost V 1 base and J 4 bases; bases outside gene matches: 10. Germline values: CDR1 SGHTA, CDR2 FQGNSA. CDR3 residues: CASSLGIDRGGGETQYF. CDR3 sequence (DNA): TGTGCCAGCAGCTTAGGGATAGACAGGGGGGGTGGAGAGACCCAGTACTTC.

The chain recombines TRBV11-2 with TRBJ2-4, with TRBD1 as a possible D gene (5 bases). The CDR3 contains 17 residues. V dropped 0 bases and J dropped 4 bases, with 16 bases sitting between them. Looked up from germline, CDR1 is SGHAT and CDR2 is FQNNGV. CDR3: CASSLDLISGQKNIQYF. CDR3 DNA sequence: TGTGCCAGCAGCTTAGACCTTATCTCAGGGCAGAAAAACATTCAGTACTTC.

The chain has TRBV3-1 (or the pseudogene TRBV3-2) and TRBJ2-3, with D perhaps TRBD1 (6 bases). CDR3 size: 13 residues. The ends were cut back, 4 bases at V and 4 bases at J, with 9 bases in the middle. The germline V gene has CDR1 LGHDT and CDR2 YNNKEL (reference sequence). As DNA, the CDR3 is TGTGCCAGCAGCCTACAGGGTTCAGATACGCAGTATTTT. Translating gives CASSLQGSDTQYF.

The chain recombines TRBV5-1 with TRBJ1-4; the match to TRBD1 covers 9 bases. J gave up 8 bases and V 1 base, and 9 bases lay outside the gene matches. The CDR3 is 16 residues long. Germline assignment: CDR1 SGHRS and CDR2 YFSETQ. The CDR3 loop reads CASSLPVTGGKEKLFF. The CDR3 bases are TGCGCCAGCAGCTTGCCGGTGACAGGGGGGAAAGAAAAACTGTTTTTT.

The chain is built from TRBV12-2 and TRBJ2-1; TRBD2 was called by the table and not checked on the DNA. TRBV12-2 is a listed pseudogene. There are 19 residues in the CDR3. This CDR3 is CASRFMTPASGDPVNEQFF. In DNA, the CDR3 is TGTGCAAGTCGGTTCATGACCCCGGCTAGCGGGGACCCGGTCAATGAGCAGTTCTTC.

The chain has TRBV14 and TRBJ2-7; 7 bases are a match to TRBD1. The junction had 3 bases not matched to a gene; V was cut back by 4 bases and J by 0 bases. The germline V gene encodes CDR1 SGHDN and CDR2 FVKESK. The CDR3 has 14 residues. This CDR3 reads CASSRTGPSYEQYF. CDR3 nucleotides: TGTGCCAGCAGCCGGACAGGACCCTCCTACGAGCAGTACTTC.

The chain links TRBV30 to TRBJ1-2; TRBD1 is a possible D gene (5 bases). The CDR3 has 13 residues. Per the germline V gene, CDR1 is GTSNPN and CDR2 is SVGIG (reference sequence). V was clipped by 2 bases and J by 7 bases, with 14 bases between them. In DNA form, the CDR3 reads TGTGCCTGGAGTAATGTAGGGGCTAGTGGCTACACCTTC. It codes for CAWSNVGASGYTF.

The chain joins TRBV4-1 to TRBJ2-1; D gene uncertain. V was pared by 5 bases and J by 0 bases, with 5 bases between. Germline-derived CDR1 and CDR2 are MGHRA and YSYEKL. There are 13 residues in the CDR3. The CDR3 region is CASSELSYNEQFF. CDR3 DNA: TGCGCCAGCAGCGAACTCTCCTACAATGAGCAGTTCTTC.

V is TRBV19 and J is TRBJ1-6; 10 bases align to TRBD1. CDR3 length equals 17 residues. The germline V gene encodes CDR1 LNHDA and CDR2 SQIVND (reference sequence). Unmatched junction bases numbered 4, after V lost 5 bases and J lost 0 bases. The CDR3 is CASSYRDRGSYNSPLHF. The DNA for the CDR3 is TGTGCCAGTAGTTACCGGGACAGGGGCTCCTATAATTCACCCCTCCACTTT.

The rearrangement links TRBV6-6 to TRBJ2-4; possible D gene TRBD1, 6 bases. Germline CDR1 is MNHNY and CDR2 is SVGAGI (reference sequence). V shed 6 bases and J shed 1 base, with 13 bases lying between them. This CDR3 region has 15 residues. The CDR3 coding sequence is TGTGCCAGCAGACCACAGGGTTATGCCAAAAACATTCAGTACTTC. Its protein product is CASRPQGYAKNIQYF.

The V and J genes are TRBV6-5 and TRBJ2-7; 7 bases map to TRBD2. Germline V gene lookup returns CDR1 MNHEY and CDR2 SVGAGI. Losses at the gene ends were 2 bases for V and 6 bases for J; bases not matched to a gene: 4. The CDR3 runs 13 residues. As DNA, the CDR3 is TGTGCCAGCAGTTACGGGAGGGAAGGCGAGCAGTACTTC. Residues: CASSYGREGEQYF.

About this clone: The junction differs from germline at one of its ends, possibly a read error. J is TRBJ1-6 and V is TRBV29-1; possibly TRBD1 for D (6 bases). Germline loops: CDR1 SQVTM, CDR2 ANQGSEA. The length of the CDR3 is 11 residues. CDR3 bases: TGCAGCGTGTCTCAGGGGTTTATACAATACTTT. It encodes CSVSQGFIQYF.

CDR3 in amino acids: CAWSYLQGRPYEQYF. The CDR3 DNA is TGTGCCTGGAGTTACCTACAGGGAAGGCCCTACGAGCAGTACTTC. The chain combines TRBV30 with TRBJ2-7, with a tentative D call TRBD1 (6 bases). There are 15 residues in the CDR3. Trimming left V 2 bases short and J 2 bases short, with 16 bases between. CDR1 is GTSNPN and CDR2 is SVGIG in the germline V gene (reference sequence).

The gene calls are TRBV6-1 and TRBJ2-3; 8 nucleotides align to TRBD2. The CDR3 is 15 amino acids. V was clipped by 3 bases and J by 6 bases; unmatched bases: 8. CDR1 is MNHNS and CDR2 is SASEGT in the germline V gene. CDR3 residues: CASSDPGLATDTQYF. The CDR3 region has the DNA TGTGCCAGCAGTGACCCCGGACTAGCCACTGATACGCAGTATTTT.

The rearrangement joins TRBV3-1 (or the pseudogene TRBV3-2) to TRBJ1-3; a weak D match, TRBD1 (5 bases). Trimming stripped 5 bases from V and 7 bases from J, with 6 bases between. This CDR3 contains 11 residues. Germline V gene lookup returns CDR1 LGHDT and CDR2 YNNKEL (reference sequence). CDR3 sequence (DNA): TGTGCCAGCAGCGGGGCTAACACCATATATTTT. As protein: CASSGANTIYF.